Below, 5 T cell receptor beta chains from the same sample are listed, as sequenced in a study of CD8+ T cells in alopecia areata. Treatment of the sample: oral pan-JAK inhibitor, 5-10 mg twice daily. In each case, RNA was isolated and then reverse transcribed into cDNA as the sequencing template. The data were produced by immunoSEQ multiplex PCR, yet TCRdb's version contains in-frame clones alone and is incomplete. The sample records 110,000 or so clones, roughly 50% being singletons. The sample in question was CD4+ T cells sorted from blood, obtained at week 24, from a patient treated with tofacitinib. The receptors here all came from a human donor with alopecia areata.

The gene calls are TRBV4-1 and TRBJ1-5; tentative D call: TRBD1 (5 bases). Trimming stripped 1 base from V and 0 bases from J, with 7 bases between. Per the germline V gene, CDR1 is MGHRA and CDR2 is YSYEKL. The CDR3 is 15 amino acids. CDR3 DNA: TGCGCCAGCAGCCAAGCAGGGATTAGCAATCAGCCCCAGCATTTT. It translates to CASSQAGISNQPQHF.

The V and J genes are TRBV29-1 and TRBJ2-1; 9 bases fit TRBD2. The CDR3 contains 14 residues. Germline lookup yields CDR1 SQVTM and CDR2 ANQGSEA. The J segment lost 2 bases and the V segment lost 5 bases, leaving 4 bases of the junction unmatched. The CDR3, as DNA: TGCAGCGTTAGGCAGCGGGGGGCCTACAATGAGCAGTTCTTC. Its translation is CSVRQRGAYNEQFF.

This clone was counted a few times. The chain combines TRBV25-1 with TRBJ2-7; 11 positions agree with TRBD2. Unmatched junction bases numbered 7, after V lost 7 bases and J lost 2 bases. The CDR3 totals 15 residues. Germline V lookup: CDR1 MGHDK, CDR2 SYGVNS. CDR3 DNA: TGTGCCAGCACTTACACTAGCGGGGGAACCTACGAGCAGTACTTC. Translated, it gives CASTYTSGGTYEQYF.

This clone was seen ten or more times. This chain links TRBV4-3 with TRBJ2-5, with a weak D call TRBD1 (6 bases). The CDR3 spans 16 residues. Trimming shortened V by 0 bases and J by 4 bases, and 15 bases separated the two germline ends. The germline V gene encodes CDR1 LGHNA and CDR2 YSLEER. The CDR3 protein is CASSQDPLGGAETQYF. In nucleotides, the CDR3 is TGCGCCAGCAGCCAAGACCCTTTAGGGGGAGCAGAGACCCAGTACTTC.

V is TRBV27 and J is TRBJ2-5; 13 bases are shared with TRBD2. Germline CDR1 MNHEY, CDR2 SMNVEV (reference sequence). After removal of 4 bases from V and 5 bases from J, the junction contained 1 base not matched to a gene. The CDR3 spans 14 residues. The CDR3 nucleotides are TGTGCCAGCAGTTCGGGACTAGCGGGGGAGACCCAGTACTTC. Translated, it gives CASSSGLAGETQYF.